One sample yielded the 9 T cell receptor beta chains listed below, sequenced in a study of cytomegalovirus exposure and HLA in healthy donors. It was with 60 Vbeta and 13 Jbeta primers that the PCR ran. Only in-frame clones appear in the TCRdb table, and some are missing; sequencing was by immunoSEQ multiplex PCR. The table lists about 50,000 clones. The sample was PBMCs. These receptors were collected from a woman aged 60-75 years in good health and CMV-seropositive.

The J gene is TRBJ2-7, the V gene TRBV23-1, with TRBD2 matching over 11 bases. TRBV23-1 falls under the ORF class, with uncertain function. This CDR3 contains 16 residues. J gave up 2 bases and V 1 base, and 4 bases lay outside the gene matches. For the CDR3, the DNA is TGCGCCAGCAGTCAATTAACTAGCGGGAGAACCTACGAGCAGTACTTC. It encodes CASSQLTSGRTYEQYF.

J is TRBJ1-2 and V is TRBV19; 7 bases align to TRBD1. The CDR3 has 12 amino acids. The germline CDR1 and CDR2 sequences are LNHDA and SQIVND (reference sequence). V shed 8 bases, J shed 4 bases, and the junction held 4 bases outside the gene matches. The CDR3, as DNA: TGTGCCAGTCGACAGGGTGCCTATGGCTACACCTTC. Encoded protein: CASRQGAYGYTF.

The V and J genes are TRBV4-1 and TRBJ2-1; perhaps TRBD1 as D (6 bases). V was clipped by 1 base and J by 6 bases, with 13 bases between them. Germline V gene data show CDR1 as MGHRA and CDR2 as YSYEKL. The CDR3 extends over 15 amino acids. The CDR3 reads CASSQGTVLGNEQFF. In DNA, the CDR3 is TGCGCCAGCAGCCAAGGGACAGTTTTGGGCAATGAGCAGTTCTTC.

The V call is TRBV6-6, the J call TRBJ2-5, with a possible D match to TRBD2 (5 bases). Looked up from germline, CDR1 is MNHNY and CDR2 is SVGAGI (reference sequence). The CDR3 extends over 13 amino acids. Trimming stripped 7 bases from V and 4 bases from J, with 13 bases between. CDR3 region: CASTPLAGETQYF. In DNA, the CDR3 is TGTGCCAGCACCCCCCTGGCGGGAGAGACCCAGTACTTC.

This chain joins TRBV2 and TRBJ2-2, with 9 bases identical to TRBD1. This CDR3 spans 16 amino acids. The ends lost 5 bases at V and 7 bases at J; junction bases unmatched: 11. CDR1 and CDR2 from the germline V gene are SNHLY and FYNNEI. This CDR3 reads CASSPTGGGVGGELFF. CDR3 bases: TGTGCCAGCAGTCCCACAGGGGGCGGAGTGGGCGGGGAGCTGTTTTTT.

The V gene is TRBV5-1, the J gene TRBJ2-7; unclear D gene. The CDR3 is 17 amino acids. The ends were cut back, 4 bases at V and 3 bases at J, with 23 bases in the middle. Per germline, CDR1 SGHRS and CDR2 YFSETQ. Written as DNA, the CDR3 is TGCGCCAGCAGCCCGCTCCCCGCCTCCGAGCGCCACTACGAGCAGTACTTC. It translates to CASSPLPASERHYEQYF.

In nucleotides, the CDR3 is TGTGCTAGTGGTTTAGAACAGGGAGGGTTGACCCAGTACTTC. The encoded protein is CASGLEQGGLTQYF. The chain has TRBV12-5 and TRBJ2-5; D is perhaps TRBD2 (7 bases). Germline CDR1 is LGHNT and CDR2 is FRNRAP. This CDR3 has 14 amino acids. The V end was cut by 3 bases, the J end by 7 bases, with 15 bases between.

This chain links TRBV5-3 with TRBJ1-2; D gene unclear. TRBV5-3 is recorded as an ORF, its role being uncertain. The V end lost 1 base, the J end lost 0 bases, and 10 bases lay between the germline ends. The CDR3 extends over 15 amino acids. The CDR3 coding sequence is TGTGCCAGAAGCTTGAGGCGGAGAGCTAACTATGGCTACACCTTC. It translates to CARSLRRRANYGYTF.

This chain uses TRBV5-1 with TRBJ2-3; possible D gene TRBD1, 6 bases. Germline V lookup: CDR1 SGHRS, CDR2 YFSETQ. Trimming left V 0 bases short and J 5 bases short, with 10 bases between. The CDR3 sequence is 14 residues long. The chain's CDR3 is CASSLALGGDTQYF. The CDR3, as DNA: TGCGCCAGCAGCTTGGCCCTAGGGGGAGATACGCAGTATTTT.